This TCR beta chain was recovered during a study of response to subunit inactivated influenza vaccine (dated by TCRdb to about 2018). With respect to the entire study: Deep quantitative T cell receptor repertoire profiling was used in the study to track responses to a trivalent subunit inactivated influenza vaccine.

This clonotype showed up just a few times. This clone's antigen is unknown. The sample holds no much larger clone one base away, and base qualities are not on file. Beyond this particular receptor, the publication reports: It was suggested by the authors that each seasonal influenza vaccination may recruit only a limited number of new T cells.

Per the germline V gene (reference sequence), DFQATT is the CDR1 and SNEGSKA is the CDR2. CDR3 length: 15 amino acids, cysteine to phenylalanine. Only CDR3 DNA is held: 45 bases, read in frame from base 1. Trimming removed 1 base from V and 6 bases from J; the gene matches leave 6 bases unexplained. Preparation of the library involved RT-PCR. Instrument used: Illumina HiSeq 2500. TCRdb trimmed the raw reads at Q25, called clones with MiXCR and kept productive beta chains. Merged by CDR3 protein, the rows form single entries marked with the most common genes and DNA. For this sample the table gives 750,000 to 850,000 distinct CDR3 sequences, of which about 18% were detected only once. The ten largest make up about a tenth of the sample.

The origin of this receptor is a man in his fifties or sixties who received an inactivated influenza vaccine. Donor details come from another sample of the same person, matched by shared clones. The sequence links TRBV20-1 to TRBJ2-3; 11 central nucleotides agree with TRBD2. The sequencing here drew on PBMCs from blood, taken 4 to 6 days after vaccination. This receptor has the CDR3 CSARAVAGGLDTQYF. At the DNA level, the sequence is TGCAGTGCTAGAGCGGTAGCGGGGGGGCTGGATACGCAGTATTTT.